This passage covers 5 T cell receptor beta chains from one sample sequenced in a study of CD8+ T cells in alopecia areata. RNA, once extracted, was reverse transcribed into cDNA for use as the sequencing template. Data came from immunoSEQ multiplex PCR; TCRdb stores just in-frame clones and leaves some out. Of under 350,000 clones detected, roughly 50% appear once; the ten largest clones hold around 1.8%. Indicated treatment: oral pan-JAK inhibitor, 5-10 mg twice daily. The sequencing here drew on CD4+ T cells sorted from blood, taken at week 24, from a patient treated with tofacitinib. Receptors were obtained from a human donor with alopecia areata.

The J gene is TRBJ2-5, the V gene TRBV2; D possibly corresponds to TRBD2 (7 bases). The CDR3 has 14 residues. The V gene lost 8 bases and the J gene lost 9 bases, with 22 bases spanning the gap. In germline, CDR1 is SNHLY, CDR2 FYNNEI. The CDR3 spells CASEKGGPIGAQYF. In DNA, the CDR3 is TGTGCCAGCGAGAAGGGGGGGCCCATCGGGGCCCAGTACTTC.

The rearrangement joins TRBV30 to TRBJ2-7; the match to TRBD1 covers 11 bases. This CDR3 has 14 residues. Germline CDR1 reads GTSNPN; CDR2 reads SVGIG (reference sequence). V dropped 5 bases and J dropped 3; count of bases not matched to a gene: 6. In nucleotides, the CDR3 is TGTGCCTGGGACAGGACAGGGGGCGACTACGAGCAGTACTTC. Encoded protein: CAWDRTGGDYEQYF.

This clone was seen more than once but under ten times. The chain links TRBV5-1 to TRBJ2-7; a possible D gene is TRBD1 (5 bases). The CDR3 loop spans 13 amino acids. With 4 bases removed from V and 5 bases from J, the gap between germline ends came to 13 bases. Germline V lookup: CDR1 SGHRS, CDR2 YFSETQ. CDR3 coding DNA: TGCGCCAGCAGCCGGCAGGGATCAGACGAGCAGTACTTC. Amino acid sequence: CASSRQGSDEQYF.

The sample holds a few counts of this clone. The chain couples TRBV7-2 to TRBJ2-5; D perhaps matches TRBD2 (7 bases). The J call is in doubt because the DNA end fits TRBJ2-7 better. Looked up from germline, CDR1 is SGHTA and CDR2 is FQGNSA. This CDR3 comprises 14 residues. CDR3: CASSLGRGPYEQYF. In DNA, the CDR3 is TGTGCCAGCAGCTTAGGGCGGGGGCCCTACGAGCAGTACTTC.

This chain connects TRBV6-5 to TRBJ1-5, with D perhaps matching TRBD1 (6 bases). The CDR3 consists of 13 residues. The ends were cut back, 5 bases at V and 6 bases at J, with 11 bases in the middle. Germline CDR1 MNHEY, CDR2 SVGAGI. CDR3 in DNA: TGTGCCAGCAGTGAAGTCAGGGGTCAGCCCCAGCATTTT. Encoded protein: CASSEVRGQPQHF.